This entry is about one T cell receptor beta chain. The antigen is not known. Random hexamers were used to reverse transcribe an amount of about 0.45 to 1 ug RNA. The authors amplified TCR beta CDR3 across 54 Vbeta and 13 Jbeta using immunoSEQ multiplex PCR. TCRdb passed the immunoSEQ multiplex PCR reads through MiXCR, listing each CDR3 protein once. The data hold hundreds of thousands of distinct CDR3 sequences, with approximately 94% observed a single time. These data are taken from a study of CD8 T cells in Susac syndrome. General study findings and limits: In Susac patients, clonal expansion was not detected in CD4+ cells.

CDR1 is MNHEY and CDR2 is SMNVEV in the germline V gene (reference sequence). The CDR3 runs 12 residues. The germline V and J ends were trimmed by 6 bases and 5 bases, with 9 bases remaining between them. The receptor was isolated from a human donor with Susac syndrome. The chain is built from TRBV27 and TRBJ2-3; TRBD1 is a possible D gene (6 bases). Sequenced sample: CD4+ T cells from PBMCs. CDR3 nucleotides: TGTGCCAGCAGCAGAGGGGGAGATACGCAGTATTTT. It yields the protein CASSRGGDTQYF.